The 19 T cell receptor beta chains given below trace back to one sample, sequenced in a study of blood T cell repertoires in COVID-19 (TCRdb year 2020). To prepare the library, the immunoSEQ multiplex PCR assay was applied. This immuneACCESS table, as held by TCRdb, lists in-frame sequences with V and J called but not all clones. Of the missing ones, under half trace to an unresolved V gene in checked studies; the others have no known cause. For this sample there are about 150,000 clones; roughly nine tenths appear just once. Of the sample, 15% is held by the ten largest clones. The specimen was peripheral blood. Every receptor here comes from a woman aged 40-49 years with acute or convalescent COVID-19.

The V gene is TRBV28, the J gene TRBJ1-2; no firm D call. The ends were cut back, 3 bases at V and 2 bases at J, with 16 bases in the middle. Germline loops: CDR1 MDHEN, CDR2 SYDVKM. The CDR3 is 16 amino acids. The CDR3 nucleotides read TGTGCCAGCAGTTTTTTGATGACAAGTGACAACTATGGCTACACCTTC. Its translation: CASSFLMTSDNYGYTF.

In DNA form, the CDR3 reads TGTGCCAGCAGCCAAGAGGGACTCGAAGATACGCAGTATTTT. Amino acids: CASSQEGLEDTQYF. The genes are TRBV3-1 (or the pseudogene TRBV3-2) and TRBJ2-3, with D possibly being TRBD2 (6 bases). The CDR3 has 14 amino acids. Trimming took off 0 bases at V and 5 bases at J, with 9 bases between the two ends. CDR1 and CDR2 (germline): LGHDT, YNNKEL (reference sequence).

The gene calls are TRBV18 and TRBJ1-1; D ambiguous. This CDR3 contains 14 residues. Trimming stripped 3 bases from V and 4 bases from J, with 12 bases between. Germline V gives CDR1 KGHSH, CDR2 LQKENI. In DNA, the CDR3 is TGTGCCAGCTCACCGTTGGAGGGCGGCACTGAAGCTTTCTTT. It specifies CASSPLEGGTEAFF.

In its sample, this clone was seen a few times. CDR3 sequence reads: CASSETSGGAFGEQFF. CDR3 nucleotide sequence: TGTGCCAGCAGCGAAACTAGCGGGGGGGCCTTCGGTGAGCAGTTCTTC. The gene calls are TRBV9 and TRBJ2-1, with TRBD2 identical over 13 bases. Germline lookup yields CDR1 SGDLS and CDR2 YYNGEE. This CDR3 comprises 16 residues. Unmatched junction bases numbered 9, after V lost 3 bases and J lost 9 bases.

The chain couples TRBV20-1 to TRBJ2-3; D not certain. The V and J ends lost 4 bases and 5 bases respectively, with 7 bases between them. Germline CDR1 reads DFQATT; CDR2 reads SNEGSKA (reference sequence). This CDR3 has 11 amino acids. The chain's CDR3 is CSATLGDTQYF. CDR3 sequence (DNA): TGCAGTGCTACCCTCGGAGATACGCAGTATTTT.

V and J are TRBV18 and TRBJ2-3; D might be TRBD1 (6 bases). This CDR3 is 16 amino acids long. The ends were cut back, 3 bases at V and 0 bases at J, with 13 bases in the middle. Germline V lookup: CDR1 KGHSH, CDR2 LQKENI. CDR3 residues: CASSPPGTSSTDTQYF. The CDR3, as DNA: TGTGCCAGCTCACCCCCCGGGACATCTAGCACAGATACGCAGTATTTT.

CDR3 in amino acids: CASSRTGQQAFF. The CDR3 bases are TGCGCCAGCAGCCGGACAGGGCAACAAGCTTTCTTT. This rearrangement joins TRBV10-1 to TRBJ1-1, with TRBD1 matching over 8 bases. Germline V gives CDR1 WNHNN, CDR2 SYGVQD (reference sequence). Trimming removed 6 bases from V and 9 bases from J; junction bases left unmatched: 6. This CDR3 contains 12 residues.

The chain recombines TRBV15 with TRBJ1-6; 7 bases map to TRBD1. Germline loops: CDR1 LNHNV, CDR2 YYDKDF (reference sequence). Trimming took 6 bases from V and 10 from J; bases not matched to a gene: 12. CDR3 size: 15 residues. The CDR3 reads CATSKGGRDGSPLHF. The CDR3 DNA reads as TGTGCCACCAGTAAAGGGGGCAGGGATGGCTCACCCCTCCACTTT. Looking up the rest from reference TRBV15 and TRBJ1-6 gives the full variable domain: DAMVIQNPRYQVTQFGKPVTLSCSQTLNHNVMYWYQQKSSQAPKLLFHYYDKDFNNEADTPDNFQSRRPNTSFCFLDIRSPGLGDTAMYLCATSKGGRDGSPLHFGNGTRLTVT.

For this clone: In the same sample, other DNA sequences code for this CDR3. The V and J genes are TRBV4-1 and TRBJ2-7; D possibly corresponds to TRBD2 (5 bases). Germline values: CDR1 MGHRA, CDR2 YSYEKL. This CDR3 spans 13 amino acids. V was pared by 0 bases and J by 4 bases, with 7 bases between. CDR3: CASSQDRGYEQYF. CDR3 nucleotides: TGCGCCAGCAGCCAAGATCGAGGGTACGAGCAGTACTTC.

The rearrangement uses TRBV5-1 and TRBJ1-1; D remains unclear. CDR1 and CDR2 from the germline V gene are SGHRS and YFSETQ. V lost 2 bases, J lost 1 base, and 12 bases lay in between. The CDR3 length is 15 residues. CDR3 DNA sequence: TGCGCCAGCAGCTTCGGACGGACTGGGAACACTGAAGCTTTCTTT. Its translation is CASSFGRTGNTEAFF. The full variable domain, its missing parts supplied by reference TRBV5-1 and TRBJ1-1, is KAGVTQTPRYLIKTRGQQVTLSCSPISGHRSVSWYQQTPGQGLQFLFEYFSETQRNKGNFPGRFSGRQFSNSRSEMNVSTLELGDSALYLCASSFGRTGNTEAFFGQGTRLTVV.

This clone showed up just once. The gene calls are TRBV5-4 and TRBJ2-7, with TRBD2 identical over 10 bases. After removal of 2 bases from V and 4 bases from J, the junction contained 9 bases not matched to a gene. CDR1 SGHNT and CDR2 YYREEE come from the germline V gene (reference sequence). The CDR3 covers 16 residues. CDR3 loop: CASSFPDSSGSYEQYF. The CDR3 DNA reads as TGTGCCAGCAGCTTCCCTGACTCTAGCGGGAGTTACGAGCAGTACTTC.

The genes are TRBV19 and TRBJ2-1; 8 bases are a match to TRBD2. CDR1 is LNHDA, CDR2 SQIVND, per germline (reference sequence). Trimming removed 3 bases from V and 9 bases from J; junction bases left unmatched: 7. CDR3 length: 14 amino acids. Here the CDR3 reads CASSIEGLGVEQFF. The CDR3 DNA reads TGTGCCAGTAGTATTGAGGGACTAGGAGTTGAGCAGTTCTTC.

The CDR3 DNA follows: TGTGCCAGCAGAGAACAGGGGTATAGCAATCAGCCCCAGCATTTT. Translating gives CASREQGYSNQPQHF. V gene TRBV2 combines with J gene TRBJ1-5, with 7 bases matching TRBD1. Germline V gene sequence: CDR1 SNHLY, CDR2 FYNNEI. The CDR3 is 15 residues long. V shed 6 bases, J shed 0 bases, and the junction held 5 bases outside the gene matches.

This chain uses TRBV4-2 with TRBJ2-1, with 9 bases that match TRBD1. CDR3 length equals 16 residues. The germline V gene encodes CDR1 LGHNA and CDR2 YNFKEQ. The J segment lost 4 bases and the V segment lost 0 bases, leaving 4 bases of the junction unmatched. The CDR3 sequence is CASSQDTGGWYNEQFF. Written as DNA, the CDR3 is TGTGCCAGCAGCCAAGATACAGGGGGCTGGTACAATGAGCAGTTCTTC.

CDR3 loop: CASRDREIQPQHF. The CDR3 coding sequence is TGTGCCAGCAGAGACAGGGAAATTCAGCCCCAGCATTTT. The V call is TRBV6-5, the J call TRBJ1-5, with TRBD1 matching 7 bases. Germline V lookup: CDR1 MNHEY, CDR2 SVGAGI. The CDR3 is made up of 13 amino acids. J gave up 6 bases and V 6 bases, and 5 bases lay outside the gene matches.

The CDR3 DNA sequence: TGTGCCAGTAGTGTGGACAGTTCAAATGAAAAACTGTTTTTT. It specifies CASSVDSSNEKLFF. The gene calls are TRBV19 and TRBJ1-4, with D maybe TRBD1 (6 bases). The CDR3 sequence is 14 residues long. The V and J ends lost 5 bases and 5 bases respectively, with 12 bases between them. Per the germline V gene, CDR1 is LNHDA and CDR2 is SQIVND (reference sequence).

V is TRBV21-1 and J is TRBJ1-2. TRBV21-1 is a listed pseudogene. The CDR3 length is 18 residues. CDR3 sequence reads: CASSKFFSIYGRADGYTF. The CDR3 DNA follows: TGTGCCAGCAGCAAGTTTTTTTCAATTTACGGTCGTGCGGATGGCTACACCTTC.

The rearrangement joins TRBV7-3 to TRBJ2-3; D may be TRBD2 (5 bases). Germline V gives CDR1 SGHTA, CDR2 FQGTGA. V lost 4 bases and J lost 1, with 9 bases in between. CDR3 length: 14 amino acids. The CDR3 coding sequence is TGTGCCAGCAGCTCCGGGGTCCGCACAGATACGCAGTATTTT. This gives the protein CASSSGVRTDTQYF.

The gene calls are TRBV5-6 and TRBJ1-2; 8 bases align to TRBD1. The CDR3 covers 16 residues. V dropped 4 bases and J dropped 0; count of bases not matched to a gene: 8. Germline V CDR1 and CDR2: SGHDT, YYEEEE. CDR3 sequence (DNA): TGTGCCAGCAGCGCCCTGACAGGGGATTCTAACTATGGCTACACCTTC. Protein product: CASSALTGDSNYGYTF.